The rows below give T cell receptor beta chains drawn from one sample of a study of blood T cell repertoires in COVID-19. The assay was immunoSEQ multiplex PCR, and TCRdb's table has in-frame clones only and misses some. The repertoire has about 87,000 clones, over 70% of them found once; the top ten carry about 4%. The source material was peripheral blood. Receptor source: a woman between 50 and 59 years old with acute or convalescent COVID-19. CDR3s include the opening cysteine and the closing phenylalanine or tryptophan. The order of the fields is V gene, D gene, clone size, J gene, CDR3 DNA, CDR3 protein. D genes are given only for firm matches. Size values are once, few and many counts, or a class for expanded clones, and some rows have none.

>TRBV5-6|TRBD1|.|TRBJ2-7
TGTGCCAGCAGCTTGTATGGGACAGGCCCTTACGAGCAGTACTTC
CASSLYGTGPYEQYF
>TRBV6-5|TRBD1|.|TRBJ1-1
TGTGCCAGCGGACAGGGGAGGAACACTGAAGCTTTCTTT
CASGQGRNTEAFF
>TRBV18|TRBD1|.|TRBJ1-2
TGTGCCAGCTCACCACCGGGACAGGCTCGCGTCTACACCTTC
CASSPPGQARVYTF
>TRBV6-6|.|.|TRBJ1-1
TGTGCCAGCAGCCGGGAGCAGATCACTGAAGCTTTCTTT
CASSREQITEAFF
>TRBV12-3/TRBV12-4|.|few|TRBJ1-1
TGTGCCAGCAGCCCAGGGGCGCGAGTAGCTTTCTTT
CASSPGARVAFF
>TRBV9|TRBD2|.|TRBJ2-4
TGTGCCAGCAGCGTAGCTACGGGAGGGGCAGCCAAAAACATTCAGTACTTC
CASSVATGGAAKNIQYF
>TRBV10-3|TRBD1|.|TRBJ1-5
TGTGCCATCAGGGCGGGACAGGATAGCAATCAGCCCCAGCATTTT
CAIRAGQDSNQPQHF
>TRBV7-8|.|.|TRBJ1-5
TGTGCCAGCAGCCCGGACGGGGTTGGCAATCAGCCCCAGCATTTT
CASSPDGVGNQPQHF
>TRBV7-6|.|few|TRBJ2-7
TGTGCCAGCAGCTTAGGCCGACTAGTAGTAAAGAACGAGCAGTACTTC
CASSLGRLVVKNEQYF
>TRBV27|.|once|TRBJ1-2
TGTGCCAGCAGTTTATCTGGGACACCTACTAACTATGGCTACACCTTC
CASSLSGTPTNYGYTF
>TRBV4-2|TRBD2|.|TRBJ2-3
TGTGCCAGCAGCCAAGAGAAACTAGCGGGGGGGCGTATCATCACAGATACGCAGTATTTT
CASSQEKLAGGRIITDTQYF
>TRBV5-6|.|.|TRBJ1-1
TGTGCCAGCAGCTTGCCAGGGATAAAAACTGAAGCTTTCTTT
CASSLPGIKTEAFF
>TRBV6-1|TRBD1|.|TRBJ1-2
TGTGCCAGCAGTGTTACTCCCCGACAGGGTGTTGAATACTATGGCTACACCTTC
CASSVTPRQGVEYYGYTF
>TRBV27|TRBD1|.|TRBJ1-1
TGTGCCAGCAGCGACAGGGGGCCCACTGAAGCTTTCTTT
CASSDRGPTEAFF
>TRBV7-3|TRBD1|.|TRBJ1-1
TGTGCCAGCAGCCCTGGGACAGGGTCATCCACTGAAGCTTTCTTT
CASSPGTGSSTEAFF
>TRBV18|TRBD1|.|TRBJ2-1
TGTGCCAGCTCCGAGACAGGGGAAGACAATGAGCAGTTCTTC
CASSETGEDNEQFF
>TRBV11-2|.|.|TRBJ1-4
TGTGCCAGCAGCTTAGGTCGCAGGGGAGCTAATGAAAAACTGTTTTTT
CASSLGRRGANEKLFF
>TRBV5-4|TRBD1|.|TRBJ2-5
TGTGCCAGCAGCTTGGGGGACAGGGGACGAGAGACCCAGTACTTC
CASSLGDRGRETQYF
>TRBV9|.|few|TRBJ1-3
TGTGCCAGCAGCGAGACACACTTCTCTGGAAACACCATATATTTT
CASSETHFSGNTIYF
>TRBV5-4|.|.|TRBJ1-1
TGTGCCAGCAGCTTGGGTACAGTTATGAACACTGAAGCTTTCTTT
CASSLGTVMNTEAFF
>TRBV3-1/TRBV3-2|.|.|TRBJ1-1
TGTGCCAGCAGCCCCTATGGACAAGACACTGAAGCTTTCTTT
CASSPYGQDTEAFF
>TRBV11-2|.|few|TRBJ1-3
TGTGCCTCGAGGGGGACAAGCTCTGGAAACACCATATATTTT
CASRGTSSGNTIYF
>TRBV7-6|.|.|TRBJ2-1
TGTGCCAGCAGCACCCTAGAGCTCGGAAGGCAGTTCTTC
CASSTLELGRQFF
>TRBV12-3/TRBV12-4|.|.|TRBJ1-1
TGTGCCAGCAGGTGGATGGAGGAGACTGAAGCTTTCTTT
CASRWMEETEAFF
>TRBV20-1|.|.|TRBJ2-1
TGCAGTGCTAGTGCCTTGTCGGGGACTGGGATCTTC
CSASALSGTGIF
>TRBV3-1/TRBV3-2|TRBD2|.|TRBJ2-1
TGTGCCAGCACCGAACGGGGGGGCCGAGCCGGTGAGCAGTTCTTC
CASTERGGRAGEQFF
>TRBV6-4|TRBD2|.|TRBJ2-1
TGTGCCAGCAGTGACCCGGGGGGGGCCGAAAGGTTCTACACCTACAATGAGCAGTTCTTC
CASSDPGGAERFYTYNEQFF
>TRBV19|TRBD2|.|TRBJ2-3
TGTGCCACCTCTTTGGGTATACTAGCGGGGGGCACAGATACGCAGTATTTT
CATSLGILAGGTDTQYF
>TRBV15|.|.|TRBJ1-1
TGTGCCACCAGCAGAGGGTGGGGGCAGGGCATGGGGAACACTGAAGCTTTCTTT
CATSRGWGQGMGNTEAFF
>TRBV5-1|.|.|TRBJ2-1
TGCGCCAGCAGCTTGGTGGTGGCTGAGCAGTTCTTC
CASSLVVAEQFF
>TRBV19|.|.|TRBJ1-6
TGTGCCAGTAATACAGGGAGCTCCTATAATTCACCCCTCCACTTT
CASNTGSSYNSPLHF
>TRBV10-3|.|.|TRBJ1-5
TGTGCCATCAGTGAGAACCAAGCTCAGCCCCAGCATTTT
CAISENQAQPQHF
>TRBV7-9|.|few|TRBJ1-2
TGTGCCAGCAGCTTTCAGGGGAGCTATGGCTACACCTTC
CASSFQGSYGYTF
>TRBV27|.|.|TRBJ2-7
TGTGCCAGCAGTTTATCGAAATTAGCTGGTACCTACGAGCAGTACTTC
CASSLSKLAGTYEQYF
>TRBV11-2|TRBD1|.|TRBJ1-5
TGTGCCAGCAGCTCTGACAGGGACCAGCCCCAGCATTTT
CASSSDRDQPQHF
>TRBV6-5|TRBD2|.|TRBJ2-1
TGTGCCAGCAGTTCGGGACTAGCGGGGGGCGGGCAGTTCTTC
CASSSGLAGGGQFF
>TRBV5-1|.|.|TRBJ2-7
TGCGCCAGCAGCTTGGGAGCAGGCCTAACCTACGAGCAGTACTTC
CASSLGAGLTYEQYF
>TRBV10-3|TRBD1|.|TRBJ2-1
TGTGCCATCAGTTCGATAGAACAGGGGGCGATCTACAATGAGCAGTTCTTC
CAISSIEQGAIYNEQFF
>TRBV13|TRBD2|.|TRBJ2-5
TGTGCCAGCAGCCTGTCGGAGCTAGCGGGGGGGATAACCCAAGAGACCCAGTACTTC
CASSLSELAGGITQETQYF
>TRBV7-9|.|.|TRBJ1-1
TGTGCCAGCAAGCAGGCAGCCATGAACACTGAAGCTTTCTTT
CASKQAAMNTEAFF
>TRBV7-8|.|medium-sized|TRBJ1-6
TGTGCCAGCAGCTTATTGAGGGAAGGGAATTCACCCCTCCACTTT
CASSLLREGNSPLHF
>TRBV6-5|.|.|TRBJ2-7
TGTGCCAGCTTACCTGACACCCTCTACGAGCAGTACTTC
CASLPDTLYEQYF
>TRBV28|.|.|TRBJ1-2
TGTGCCAGCAGTTTACAGGGGATGTTTTTAACTGAGGCGGGCTTTAACTATGGCTACACCTTC
CASSLQGMFLTEAGFNYGYTF
>TRBV12-3/TRBV12-4|.|.|TRBJ1-4
TGTGCCAGCAGTTTAGGTGTCCTTGAAAAACTGTTTTTT
CASSLGVLEKLFF
>TRBV4-1|TRBD1|.|TRBJ1-5
TGCGCCAGCAGCCTGGGACAGCCAGGTCAGCCCCAGCATTTT
CASSLGQPGQPQHF
>TRBV27|.|.|TRBJ1-1
TGTGCCAGCAGCTCTTCGGGGGGTGAGAACACTGAAGCTTTCTTT
CASSSSGGENTEAFF
>TRBV19|TRBD1|many|TRBJ1-1
TGTGCCAGTAGTATGGGGACAGGGGGAAAGCCTGAAGCTTTCTTT
CASSMGTGGKPEAFF
>TRBV27|.|.|TRBJ1-1
TGTGCCAGCAGAACAGGCGGCACTGAAGCTTTCTTT
CASRTGGTEAFF
>TRBV10-3|TRBD2|.|TRBJ2-6
TGTGCCATCAGTGAGTCGACGGCGGGGGGACGCTCTGGGGCCAACGTCCTGACTTTC
CAISESTAGGRSGANVLTF
>TRBV18|TRBD1|.|TRBJ1-3
TGTGCCAGCTCACCCACAGGGGCCGCGGAGGGAAACACCATATATTTT
CASSPTGAAEGNTIYF
>TRBV5-1|TRBD1|.|TRBJ2-5
TGCGCCAACGCTAAGACAGGGGGTGATGAGACCCAGTACTTC
CANAKTGGDETQYF
>TRBV2|.|.|TRBJ1-5
TGTGCCAGTGGGCCGTCGGTGGATCAGCCCCAGCATTTT
CASGPSVDQPQHF
>TRBV2|.|.|TRBJ2-7
TGTGCCAGCAGCCCCGACCAGGCCTTATCGACCTACGAGCAGTACTTC
CASSPDQALSTYEQYF
>TRBV29-1|TRBD1|.|TRBJ2-6
TGCAGCGTTGAAGGGGACAGTATAACAGGGGCCAACGTCCTGACTTTC
CSVEGDSITGANVLTF